This TCR beta chain comes out of a study of response to subunit inactivated influenza vaccine listed by TCRdb under 2018. The study in broad terms: The study used deep quantitative T cell receptor repertoire profiling to track responses to a trivalent subunit inactivated influenza vaccine. Paper-wide results and their limitations: The authors proposed that each seasonal influenza vaccination may bring in only a limited number of new T cells.

Only a few counts were recorded for this clonotype. Its cognate antigen has yet to be identified. Base qualities were left out, and no much larger clone turns up one base away. There are 22 amino acids in the CDR3, from cysteine to phenylalanine inclusive. CDR3 DNA only is kept here, 66 bases in frame from base 1. The germline V gene yields SGHNT for CDR1 and YENEEA for CDR2. The junction shows trimming of 1 base on V and 0 bases on J, plus 28 bases between the germline ends. The library was generated by RT-PCR. The data were produced on an Illumina HiSeq 2500. TCRdb applied fastp at Q25 and MiXCR to the public reads, then kept only in-frame beta chains. Rows with a matching CDR3 protein are joined into one entry that keeps the most common DNA and genes. The sample profile shows around 470,000 distinct CDR3 sequences; 6% to 9% of them were found once. Over 10% of the sample belongs to the ten largest clones.

The sample in question was PBMCs from blood, obtained around 25 months after vaccination. The chain was built from TRBV11-3 and TRBJ2-1, and the D gene may be TRBD2, 6 bases matching. The clonotype was recovered from a man between 45 and 75 years old who received an inactivated influenza vaccine. Donor details come from another sample of the same person, matched by shared clones. The nucleotides read TGTGCCAGCAGCTTAGTTTGGAGGACGGGAGATTTCGCGGTCGACTCCTACAATGAGCAGTTCTTC. The translation is CASSLVWRTGDFAVDSYNEQFF.